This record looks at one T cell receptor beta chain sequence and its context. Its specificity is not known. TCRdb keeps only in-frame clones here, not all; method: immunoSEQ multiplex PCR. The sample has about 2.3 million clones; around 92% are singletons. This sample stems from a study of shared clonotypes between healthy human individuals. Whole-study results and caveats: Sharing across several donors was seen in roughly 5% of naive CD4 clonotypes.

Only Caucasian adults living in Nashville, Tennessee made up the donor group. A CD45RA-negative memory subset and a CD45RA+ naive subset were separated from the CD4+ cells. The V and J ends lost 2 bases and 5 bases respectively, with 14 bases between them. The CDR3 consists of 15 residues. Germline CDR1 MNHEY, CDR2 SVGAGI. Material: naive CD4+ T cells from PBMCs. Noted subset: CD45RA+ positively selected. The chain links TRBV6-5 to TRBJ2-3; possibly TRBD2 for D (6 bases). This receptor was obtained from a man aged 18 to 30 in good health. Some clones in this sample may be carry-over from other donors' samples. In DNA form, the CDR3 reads TGTGCCAGCAGTTACAATAGGAGGGTTAAAGATACGCAGTATTTT. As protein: CASSYNRRVKDTQYF.